This TCR beta chain was found in a study of cytomegalovirus exposure and HLA in healthy donors. General study findings and limits: There was a cluster of highly shared sequence variants that was likely a sequencing artifact.

In regard to this clone: Its specificity is unknown.

The PCR had 60 Vbeta and 13 Jbeta primers. Using immunoSEQ multiplex PCR, the repertoire was profiled, and TCRdb retains in-frame clones only, with some absent. Seen here are about 110,000 clones, roughly 73% observed once, and the top ten hold around 8.6%. This CDR3 spans 15 amino acids. The V gene lost 10 bases and the J gene lost 1 base, with 16 bases spanning the gap. From germline, CDR1 is SNHLY and CDR2 FYNNEI. Specimen: PBMCs. The rearrangement uses TRBV2 and TRBJ2-2; a weak D match, TRBD2 (6 bases). The source of this sequence is a woman aged 35 to 49 in good health and CMV-seropositive. CDR3 sequence reads: CATSGPAGNTGELFF. CDR3 sequence (DNA): TGTGCCACGTCGGGCCCAGCGGGGAACACCGGGGAGCTGTTTTTT. Together with reference TRBV2 and TRBJ2-2, the CDR3 gives the full variable domain: EPEVTQTPSHQVTQMGQEVILRCVPISNHLYFYWYRQILGQKVEFLVSFYNNEISEKSEIFDDQFSVERPDGSNFTLKIRSTKLEDSAMYFCATSGPAGNTGELFFGEGSRLTVL.